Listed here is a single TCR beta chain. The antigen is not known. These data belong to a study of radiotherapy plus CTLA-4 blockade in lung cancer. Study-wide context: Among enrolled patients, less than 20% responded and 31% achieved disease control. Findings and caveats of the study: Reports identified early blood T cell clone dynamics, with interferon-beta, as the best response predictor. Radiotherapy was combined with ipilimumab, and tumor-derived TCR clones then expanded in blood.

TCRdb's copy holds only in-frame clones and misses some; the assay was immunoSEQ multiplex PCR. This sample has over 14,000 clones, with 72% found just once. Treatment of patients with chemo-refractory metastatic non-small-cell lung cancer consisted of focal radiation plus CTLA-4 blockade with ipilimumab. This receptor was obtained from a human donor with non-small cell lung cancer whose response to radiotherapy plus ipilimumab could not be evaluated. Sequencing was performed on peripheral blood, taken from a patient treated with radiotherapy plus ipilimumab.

The CDR3 nucleotides are TGTGCCAGCAGTTTGACAGGGTTCTTTGGCTACACCTTC. This codes for CASSLTGFFGYTF. The J gene is TRBJ1-2, the V gene TRBV28, with 7 positions matching TRBD1. Germline CDR1 MDHEN, CDR2 SYDVKM. The V gene end was trimmed by 3 bases and the J gene end by 7 bases; junction bases not matched to a gene: 5. The CDR3 is 13 residues long.